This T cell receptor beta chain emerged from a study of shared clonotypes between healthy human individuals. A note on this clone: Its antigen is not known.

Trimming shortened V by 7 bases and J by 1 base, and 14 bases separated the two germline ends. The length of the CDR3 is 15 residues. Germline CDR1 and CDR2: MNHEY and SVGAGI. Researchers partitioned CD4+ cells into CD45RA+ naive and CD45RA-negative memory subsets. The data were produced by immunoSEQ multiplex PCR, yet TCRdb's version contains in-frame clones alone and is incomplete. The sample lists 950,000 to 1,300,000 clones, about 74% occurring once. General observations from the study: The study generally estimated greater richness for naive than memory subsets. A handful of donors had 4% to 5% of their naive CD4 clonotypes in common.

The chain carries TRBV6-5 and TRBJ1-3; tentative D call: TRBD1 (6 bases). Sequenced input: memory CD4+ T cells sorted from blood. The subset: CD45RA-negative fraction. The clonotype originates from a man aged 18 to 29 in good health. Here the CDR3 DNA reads TGTGCCAGCATCGTTCCCACAGGGTCTGGAAACACCATATATTTT. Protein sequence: CASIVPTGSGNTIYF.